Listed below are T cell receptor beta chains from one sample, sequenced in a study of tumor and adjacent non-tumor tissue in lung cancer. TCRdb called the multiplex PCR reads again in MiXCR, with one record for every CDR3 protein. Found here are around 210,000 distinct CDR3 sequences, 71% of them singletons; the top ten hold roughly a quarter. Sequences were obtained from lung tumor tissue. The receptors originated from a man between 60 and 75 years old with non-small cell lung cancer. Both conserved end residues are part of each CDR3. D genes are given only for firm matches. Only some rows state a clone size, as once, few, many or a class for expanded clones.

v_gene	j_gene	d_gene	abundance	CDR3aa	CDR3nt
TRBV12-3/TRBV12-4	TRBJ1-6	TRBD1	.	CASSLRTGYNSLLHF	TGTGCCAGCAGTCTCCGGACAGGGTATAATTCACTCCTCCACTTT
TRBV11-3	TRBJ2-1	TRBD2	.	CANSCLAGGATYNEQFF	TGTGCCAACAGCTGCCTAGCGGGGGGCGCTACCTACAATGAGCAGTTCTTC
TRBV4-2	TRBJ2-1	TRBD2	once	CASNQDVTSGFNEQFF	TGTGCCAGCAACCAAGATGTGACTAGCGGATTCAATGAGCAGTTCTTC
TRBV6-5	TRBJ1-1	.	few	CASSYAQGGFATEAFF	TGTGCCAGCAGTTACGCTCAAGGAGGTTTCGCCACTGAAGCTTTCTTT
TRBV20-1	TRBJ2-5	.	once	CSAPQRSGAGETQYF	TGCAGTGCTCCACAGCGTTCGGGGGCTGGGGAGACCCAGTACTTC
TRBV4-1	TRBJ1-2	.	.	CASSQNAGHRGYTF	TGCGCCAGCAGCCAAAATGCGGGACACCGTGGTTACACCTTC
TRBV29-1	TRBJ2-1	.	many	CSVEIGRRVGEQFF	TGCAGCGTTGAAATCGGACGGCGGGTCGGTGAGCAGTTCTTC
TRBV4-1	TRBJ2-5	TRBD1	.	CANSHPPGTNSGGETQYF	TGCGCCAACAGCCACCCACCCGGTACTAATTCAGGGGGCGAGACCCAGTACTTC
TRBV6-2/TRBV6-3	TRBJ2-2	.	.	CVSRTGNIGELFF	TGTGTCAGCAGAACGGGAAATATCGGGGAGCTGTTTTTT
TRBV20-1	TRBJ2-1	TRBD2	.	CSADNRLAGTYNEQFF	TGCAGTGCCGACAACCGTTTAGCGGGAACCTACAATGAGCAGTTCTTC